The sequence of this T cell receptor beta chain was determined in a study of T-cell reconstitution after alpha-beta-depleted transplantation in children. The study, taken as a whole, reports: Reported findings indicate that, about two months after transplant, alpha-beta T cells came from several hundred expanded clones, which were derived from non-depleted graft cells. T cells produced anew were the main source of T-cell counts and diversity one year after transplant. At day 60, the high TCRbeta diversity found in some patients originated from recipient T cells and thymic progenitors that had survived.

The CDR3 contains 14 residues. V lost 4 bases to trimming and J lost 4 bases; unmatched junction nucleotides: 4. There are a few counts of this clonotype. What it binds is unknown. Library preparation (for TCRbeta) was performed with unique molecular identifiers. TCRdb reanalysed the PCR reads using MiXCR and keeps one entry per CDR3 protein. The sample lists more than 200,000 distinct CDR3 sequences; under 20% were seen once. Sequences were derived from PBMCs, mostly from graft donor cells, sampled 360 days after TCRalphabeta/CD19-depleted stem cell transplant. This TCR derives from a male patient aged 2 to 10 who had a stem cell transplant for acute lymphoblastic leukemia, so the T cells may come from the graft donor. The rearrangement links TRBV12-3 or TRBV12-4 to TRBJ1-5; 7 bases line up with TRBD1. Here the CDR3 reads CASSSRDRNQPQHF. DNA for the CDR3: TGTGCCAGCAGTTCACGGGACAGAAATCAGCCCCAGCATTTT.